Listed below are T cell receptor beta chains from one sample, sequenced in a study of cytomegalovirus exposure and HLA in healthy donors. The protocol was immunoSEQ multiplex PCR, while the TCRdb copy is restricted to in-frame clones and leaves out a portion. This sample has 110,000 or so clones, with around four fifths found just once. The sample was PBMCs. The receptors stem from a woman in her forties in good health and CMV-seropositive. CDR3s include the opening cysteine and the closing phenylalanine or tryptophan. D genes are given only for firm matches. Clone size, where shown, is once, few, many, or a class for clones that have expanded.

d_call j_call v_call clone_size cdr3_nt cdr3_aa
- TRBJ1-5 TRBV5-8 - TGTGCCAGCAGCTTGGTGCTGGATTCGGGTAGCAATCAGCCCCAGCATTTT CASSLVLDSGSNQPQHF
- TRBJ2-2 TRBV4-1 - TGTGCCAGCAGCCAAGATCCCCTAAGTCTCACCGGGGAGCTGTTTTTT CASSQDPLSLTGELFF
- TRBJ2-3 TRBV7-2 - TGTGCCAGCAGCCTCGGGGGGCCCCTTACCGGGACGCAGTATTTT CASSLGGPLTGTQYF
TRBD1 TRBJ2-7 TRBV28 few TGTGCCAGCAATCTACAGGGGCACGAGCAGTACTTC CASNLQGHEQYF
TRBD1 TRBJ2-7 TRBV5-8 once TGTGCCAGCAGCCGTCCCCCCTACAGGGGCGGTTACGAGCAGTACTTC CASSRPPYRGGYEQYF
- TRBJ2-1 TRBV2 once TGTGCCAGCAGTGAAGGATTCCTGAGCTCCTACAATGAGCAGTTCTTC CASSEGFLSSYNEQFF
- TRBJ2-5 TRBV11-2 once TGTGCCAGCAGCCCACGCATGGCCCAAGAGACCCAGTACTTC CASSPRMAQETQYF
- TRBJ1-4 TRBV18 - TGTGCCAGCTCACCACCAACAGGGAGTAGGGGAAAACTGTTTTTT CASSPPTGSRGKLFF
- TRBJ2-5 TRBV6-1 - TGTGCCAGCAGTGTCCCGGGATTTTCACAAGAGACCCAGTACTTC CASSVPGFSQETQYF
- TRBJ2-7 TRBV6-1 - TGTGCCAGCAGTGAAGCGCTCGCACGGGTTAGAGGTAACTACGAGCAGTACTTC CASSEALARVRGNYEQYF
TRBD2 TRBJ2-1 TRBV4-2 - TGTGCCAGCAGCCAAGATGAAGCTAGCGGGAGGGTGTACAATGAGCAGTTCTTC CASSQDEASGRVYNEQFF
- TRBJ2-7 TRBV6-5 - TGTGCCAGCAGTTACTCGGTGGGACTGAAGTTCTACGAGCAGTACTTC CASSYSVGLKFYEQYF
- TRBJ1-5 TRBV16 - TGTGCCAGCAGCCCCGGACAGATTAGCAATCAGCCCCAGCATTTT CASSPGQISNQPQHF
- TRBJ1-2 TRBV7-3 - TGTGCCAGCAGCTTAAAGAGGCTTAGTACCCACAGGGAGAATAGGAACTATGGCTACACCTTC CASSLKRLSTHRENRNYGYTF
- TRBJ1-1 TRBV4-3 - TGCGCCAGCAGTCGGGGGAACACTGAAGCTTTCTTT CASSRGNTEAFF
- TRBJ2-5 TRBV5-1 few TGCGCCAGCAGCTTGGCCGCAGGTGGGGAGACCCAGTACTTC CASSLAAGGETQYF
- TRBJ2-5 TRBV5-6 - TGTGCCAGCAGCCGACTAGGACCGTTAGAGACCCAGTACTTC CASSRLGPLETQYF
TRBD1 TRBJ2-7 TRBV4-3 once TGCGCCAGCAGCCAAGGGGGACAGGGGTACGAGCAGTACTTC CASSQGGQGYEQYF
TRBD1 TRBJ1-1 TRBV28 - TGTGCCAGCAGTTTTTTCGGGACAGGGGGCCCCGGCCGAACGAACACTGAAGCTTTCTTT CASSFFGTGGPGRTNTEAFF
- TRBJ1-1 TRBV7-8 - TGTGCCAGCAGCTCCCATCGAGGTGTACTTGGCACTGAAGCTTTCTTT CASSSHRGVLGTEAFF
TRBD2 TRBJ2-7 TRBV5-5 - TGTACCAGCAGCTTGGTAGTCCTAGCGGGAGTGGGCGAGCAGTACTTC CTSSLVVLAGVGEQYF
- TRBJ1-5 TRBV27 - TGTGCCAGCAGAAGACTAGGTTGGAGCCAGCCCCAGCATTTT CASRRLGWSQPQHF
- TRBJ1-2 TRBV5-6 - TGTGCCAGCAGCTTCTACAGTAACTATGGCTACACCTTC CASSFYSNYGYTF
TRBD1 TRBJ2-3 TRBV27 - TGTGCCAGCAGTATCGGACAGGGCAGCACAGATACGCAGTATTTT CASSIGQGSTDTQYF
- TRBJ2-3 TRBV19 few TGTGCCAGTAGTACCCTAGCAGCCTCAGATACGCAGTATTTT CASSTLAASDTQYF
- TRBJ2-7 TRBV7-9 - TGTGCCAGCAGCTTGAACAGGGCCTACGAGCAGTACTTC CASSLNRAYEQYF
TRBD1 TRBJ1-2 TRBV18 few TGTGCCAGCTCACCGAACAGGGGATCGAGTGGCTACACCTTC CASSPNRGSSGYTF
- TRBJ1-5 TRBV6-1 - TGTGCCAGCATCGAAGGGACTCCCAATCAGCCCCAGCATTTT CASIEGTPNQPQHF
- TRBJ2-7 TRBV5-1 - TGCGCCAGCAGCCCGGTGTCAGGGTCCTACGAGCAGTACTTC CASSPVSGSYEQYF
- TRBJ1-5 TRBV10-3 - TGTGCCATCAGTCGATCCGGGACATCGGGCAATCAGCCCCAGCATTTT CAISRSGTSGNQPQHF
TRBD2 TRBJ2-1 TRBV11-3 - TGTGCCAGCAGCCTTAGCGGGTCCTACAATGAGCAGTTCTTC CASSLSGSYNEQFF
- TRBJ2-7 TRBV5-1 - TGCGCCAGCAGCTTGGCCGGTTCATCCTACGAGCAGTACTTC CASSLAGSSYEQYF
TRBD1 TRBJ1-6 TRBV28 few TGTGCCAGCAGTTTAACAGGGGCCGGCTATAATTCACCCCTCCACTTT CASSLTGAGYNSPLHF